Sequencing of this T cell receptor beta chain was carried out in a study of blood T cells in healthy people across ages. A second PCR, run for roughly 7 to 11 cycles, used a sample-barcoded 5' primer plus a J-beta primer mix. TCRdb ran MiXCR on the 5' RACE reads and lists one entry per CDR3 protein. The sample consists of 2 million or so distinct CDR3 sequences, about 50% of them appearing once. Study-wide findings and caveats: In these data, TCR beta diversity tracked strongly with naive T cell percentage. Measured against age, TCR beta diversity per million T cells decreased in a roughly linear manner.

This clonotype has a handful of counts. Its antigen is not known. CDR3 size: 14 residues. Germline V gives CDR1 SGHTA, CDR2 FQGNSA. The V segment lost 8 bases and the J segment 5 bases; nucleotides outside the gene matches: 9. This receptor was obtained from a woman aged 40 to 55 in good health. The V and J genes are TRBV7-2 and TRBJ2-4, with TRBD2 matching 7 bases. Sequenced sample: blood. CDR3 residues: CASRGGGSENIQYF. CDR3 DNA sequence: TGTGCCAGCCGGGGCGGGGGTTCGGAAAACATTCAGTACTTC.